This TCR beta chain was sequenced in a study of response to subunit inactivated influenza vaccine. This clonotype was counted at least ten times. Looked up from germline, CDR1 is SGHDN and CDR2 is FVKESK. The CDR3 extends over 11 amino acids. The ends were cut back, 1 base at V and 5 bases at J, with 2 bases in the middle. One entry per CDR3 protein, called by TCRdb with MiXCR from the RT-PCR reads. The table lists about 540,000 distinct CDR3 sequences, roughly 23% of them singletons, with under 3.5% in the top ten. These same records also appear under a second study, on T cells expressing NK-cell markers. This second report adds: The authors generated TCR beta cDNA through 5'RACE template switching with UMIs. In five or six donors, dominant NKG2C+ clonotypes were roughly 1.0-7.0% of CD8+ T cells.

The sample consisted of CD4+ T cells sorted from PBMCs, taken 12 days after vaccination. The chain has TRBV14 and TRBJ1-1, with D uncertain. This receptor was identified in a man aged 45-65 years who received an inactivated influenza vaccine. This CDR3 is CASSQGTEAFF. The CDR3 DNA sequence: TGTGCCAGCAGCCAAGGGACTGAAGCTTTCTTT.